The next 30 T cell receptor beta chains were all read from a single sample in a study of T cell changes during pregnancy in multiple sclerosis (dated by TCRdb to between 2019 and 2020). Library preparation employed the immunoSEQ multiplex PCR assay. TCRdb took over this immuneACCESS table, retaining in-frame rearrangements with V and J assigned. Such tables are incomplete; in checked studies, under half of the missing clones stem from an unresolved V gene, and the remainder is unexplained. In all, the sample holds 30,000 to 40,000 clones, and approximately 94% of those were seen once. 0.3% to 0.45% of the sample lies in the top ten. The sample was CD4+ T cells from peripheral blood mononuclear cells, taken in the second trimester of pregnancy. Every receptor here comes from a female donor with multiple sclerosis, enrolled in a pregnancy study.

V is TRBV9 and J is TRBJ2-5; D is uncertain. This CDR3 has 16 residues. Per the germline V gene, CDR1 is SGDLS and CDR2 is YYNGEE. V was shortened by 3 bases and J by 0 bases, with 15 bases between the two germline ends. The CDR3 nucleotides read TGTGCCAGCAGCGGAGGCTCTTTTAGATACCAAGAGACCCAGTACTTC. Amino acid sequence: CASSGGSFRYQETQYF.

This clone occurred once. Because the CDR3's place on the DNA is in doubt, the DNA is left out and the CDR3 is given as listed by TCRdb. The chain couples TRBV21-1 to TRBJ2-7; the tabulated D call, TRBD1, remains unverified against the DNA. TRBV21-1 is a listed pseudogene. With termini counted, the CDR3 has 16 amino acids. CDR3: CASSNWAQGTSYEQYF.

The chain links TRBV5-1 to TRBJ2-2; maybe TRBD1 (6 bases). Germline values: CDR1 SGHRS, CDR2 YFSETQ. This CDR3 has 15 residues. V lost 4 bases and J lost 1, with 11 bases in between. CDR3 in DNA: TGCGCCAGCAGCACGTCGACAGGGAACACCGGGGAGCTGTTTTTT. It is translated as CASSTSTGNTGELFF. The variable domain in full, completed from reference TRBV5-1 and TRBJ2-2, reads KAGVTQTPRYLIKTRGQQVTLSCSPISGHRSVSWYQQTPGQGLQFLFEYFSETQRNKGNFPGRFSGRQFSNSRSEMNVSTLELGDSALYLCASSTSTGNTGELFFGEGSRLTVL.

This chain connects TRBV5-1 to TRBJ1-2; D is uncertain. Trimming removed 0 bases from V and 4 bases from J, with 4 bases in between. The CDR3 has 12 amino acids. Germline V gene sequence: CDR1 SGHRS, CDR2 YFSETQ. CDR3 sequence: CASSLDSYGYTF. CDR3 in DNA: TGCGCCAGCAGCTTGGACAGCTATGGCTACACCTTC.

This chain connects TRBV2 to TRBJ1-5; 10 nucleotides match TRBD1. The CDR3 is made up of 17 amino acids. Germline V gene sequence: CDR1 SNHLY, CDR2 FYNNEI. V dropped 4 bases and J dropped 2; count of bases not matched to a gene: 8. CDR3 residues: CASSGGTGAVGNQPQHF. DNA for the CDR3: TGTGCCAGCAGTGGAGGGACAGGGGCCGTGGGCAATCAGCCCCAGCATTTT.

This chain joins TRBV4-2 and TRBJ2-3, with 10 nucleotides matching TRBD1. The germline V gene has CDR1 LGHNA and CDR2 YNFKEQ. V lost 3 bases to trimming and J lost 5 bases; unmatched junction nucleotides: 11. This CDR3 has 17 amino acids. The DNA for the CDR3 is TGTGCCAGCAGCCAGGAAACGGGGACAGGGGTTGGAGATACGCAGTATTTT. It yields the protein CASSQETGTGVGDTQYF.

Here the CDR3 reads CASSKNGLAGGIRTDTQYF. CDR3 nucleotides: TGTGCCAGCAGCAAAAATGGACTAGCGGGAGGAATACGTACAGATACGCAGTATTTT. The chain recombines TRBV7-2 with TRBJ2-3; the match to TRBD2 covers 14 bases. This CDR3 spans 19 amino acids. In germline, CDR1 is SGHTA, CDR2 FQGNSA. J was trimmed by 3 bases and V by 5 bases; bases with no gene match: 13.

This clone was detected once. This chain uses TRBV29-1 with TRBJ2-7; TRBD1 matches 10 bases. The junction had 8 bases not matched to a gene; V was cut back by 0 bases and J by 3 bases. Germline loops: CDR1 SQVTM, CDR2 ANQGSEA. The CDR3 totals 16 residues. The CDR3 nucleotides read TGCAGCGTTGAAGATGGGGGGACAGGGGTACTCTACGAGCAGTACTTC. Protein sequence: CSVEDGGTGVLYEQYF.

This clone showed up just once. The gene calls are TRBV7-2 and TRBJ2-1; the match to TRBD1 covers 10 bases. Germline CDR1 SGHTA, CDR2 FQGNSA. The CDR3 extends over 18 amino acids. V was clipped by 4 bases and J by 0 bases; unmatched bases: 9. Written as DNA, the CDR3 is TGTGCCAGCAGCTACCGGGACAGGGGCCCTAGCTCCTACAATGAGCAGTTCTTC. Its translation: CASSYRDRGPSSYNEQFF.

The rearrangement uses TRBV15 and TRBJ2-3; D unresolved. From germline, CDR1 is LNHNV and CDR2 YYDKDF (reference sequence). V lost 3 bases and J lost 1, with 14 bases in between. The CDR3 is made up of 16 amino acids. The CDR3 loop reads CATSSRERVGTDTQYF. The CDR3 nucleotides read TGTGCCACCAGCAGCCGTGAACGGGTTGGCACAGATACGCAGTATTTT.

In DNA, the CDR3 is TGCGCCAGCAGCACGGGACTAGCCGTGGGGTACCAAGAGACCCAGTACTTC. Translating it yields CASSTGLAVGYQETQYF. This sequence joins TRBV5-1 and TRBJ2-5, with 9 bases fitting TRBD2. The CDR3 is 17 amino acids. In germline, CDR1 is SGHRS, CDR2 YFSETQ. After removal of 4 bases from V and 0 bases from J, the junction contained 10 bases not matched to a gene.

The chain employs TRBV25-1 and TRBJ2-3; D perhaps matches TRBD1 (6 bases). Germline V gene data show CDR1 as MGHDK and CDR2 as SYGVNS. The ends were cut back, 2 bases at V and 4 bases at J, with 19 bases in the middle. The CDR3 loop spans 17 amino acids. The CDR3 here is CASSELRVLAGADTQYF. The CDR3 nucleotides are TGTGCCAGCAGTGAACTCAGAGTGCTAGCAGGGGCAGATACGCAGTATTTT. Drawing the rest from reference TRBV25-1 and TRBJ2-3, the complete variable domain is EADIYQTPRYLVIGTGKKITLECSQTMGHDKMYWYQQDPGMELHLIHYSYGVNSTEKGDLSSESTVSRIRTEHFPLTLESARPSHTSQYLCASSELRVLAGADTQYFGPGTRLTVL.

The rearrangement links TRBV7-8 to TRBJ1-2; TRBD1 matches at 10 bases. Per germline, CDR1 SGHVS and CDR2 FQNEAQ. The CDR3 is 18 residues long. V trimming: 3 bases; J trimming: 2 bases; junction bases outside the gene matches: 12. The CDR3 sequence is CASSFQGGTGVGNYGYTF. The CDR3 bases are TGTGCCAGCAGCTTCCAAGGCGGGACAGGGGTTGGGAACTATGGCTACACCTTC. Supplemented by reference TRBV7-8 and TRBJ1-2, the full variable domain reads GAGVSQSPRYKVAKRGQDVALRCDPISGHVSLFWYQQALGQGPEFLTYFQNEAQLDKSGLPSDRFFAERPEGSVSTLKIQRTQQEDSAVYLCASSFQGGTGVGNYGYTFGSGTRLTVV.

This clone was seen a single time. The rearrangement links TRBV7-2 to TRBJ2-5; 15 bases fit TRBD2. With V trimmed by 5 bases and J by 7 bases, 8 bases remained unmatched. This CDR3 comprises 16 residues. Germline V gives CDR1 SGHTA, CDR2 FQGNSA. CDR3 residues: CASSQGTSGGSRTQYF. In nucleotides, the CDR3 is TGTGCCAGCAGCCAAGGGACTAGCGGGGGGTCCCGGACCCAGTACTTC. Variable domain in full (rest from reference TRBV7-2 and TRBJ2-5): GAGVSQSPSNKVTEKGKDVELRCDPISGHTALYWYRQSLGQGLEFLIYFQGNSAPDKSGLPSDRFSAERTGGSVSTLTIQRTQQEDSAVYLCASSQGTSGGSRTQYFGPGTRLLVL.

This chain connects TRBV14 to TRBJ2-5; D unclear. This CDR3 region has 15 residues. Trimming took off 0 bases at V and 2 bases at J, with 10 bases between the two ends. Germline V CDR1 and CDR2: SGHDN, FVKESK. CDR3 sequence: CASSQDGLPQETQYF. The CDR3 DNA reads TGTGCCAGCAGCCAAGATGGGCTCCCTCAAGAGACCCAGTACTTC.

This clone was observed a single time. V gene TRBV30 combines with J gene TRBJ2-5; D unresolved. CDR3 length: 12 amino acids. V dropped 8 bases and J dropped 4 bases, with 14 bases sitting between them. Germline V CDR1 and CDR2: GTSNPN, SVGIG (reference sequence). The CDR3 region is CALNNGGETQYF. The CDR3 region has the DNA TGTGCCCTAAACAACGGCGGAGAGACCCAGTACTTC. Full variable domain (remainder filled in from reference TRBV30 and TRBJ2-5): SQTIHQWPATLVQPVGSPLSLECTVEGTSNPNLYWYRQAAGRGLQLLFYSVGIGQISSEVPQNLSASRPQDRQFILSSKKLLLSDSGFYLCALNNGGETQYFGPGTRLLVL.

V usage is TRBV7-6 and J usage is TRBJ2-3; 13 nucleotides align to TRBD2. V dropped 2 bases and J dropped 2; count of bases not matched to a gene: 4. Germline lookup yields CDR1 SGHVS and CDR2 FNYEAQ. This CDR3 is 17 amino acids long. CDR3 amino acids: CASSLLTSGGATDTQYF. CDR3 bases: TGTGCCAGCAGCTTATTAACTAGCGGGGGGGCCACAGATACGCAGTATTTT. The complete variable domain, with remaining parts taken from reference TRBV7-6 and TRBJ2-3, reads GAGVSQSPRYKVTKRGQDVALRCDPISGHVSLYWYRQALGQGPEFLTYFNYEAQQDKSGLPNDRFSAERPEGSISTLTIQRTEQRDSAMYRCASSLLTSGGATDTQYFGPGTRLTVL.

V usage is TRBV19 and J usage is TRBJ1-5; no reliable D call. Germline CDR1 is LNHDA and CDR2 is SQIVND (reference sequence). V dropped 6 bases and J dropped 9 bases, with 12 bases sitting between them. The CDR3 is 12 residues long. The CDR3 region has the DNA TGTGCCAGTAGCTCCAATAGAGGGCCCCAGCATTTT. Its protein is CASSSNRGPQHF.

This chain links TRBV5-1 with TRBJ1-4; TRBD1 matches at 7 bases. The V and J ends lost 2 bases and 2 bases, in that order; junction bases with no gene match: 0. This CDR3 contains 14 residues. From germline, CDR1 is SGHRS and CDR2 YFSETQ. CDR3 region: CASSLQGTNEKLFF. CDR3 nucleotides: TGCGCCAGCAGCTTACAGGGGACTAATGAAAAACTGTTTTTT.

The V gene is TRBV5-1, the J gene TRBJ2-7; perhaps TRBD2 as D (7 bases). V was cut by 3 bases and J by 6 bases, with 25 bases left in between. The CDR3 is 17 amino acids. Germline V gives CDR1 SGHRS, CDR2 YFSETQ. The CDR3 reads CASSWGAAGTGGGEQYF. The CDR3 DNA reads TGCGCCAGCAGCTGGGGGGCCGCAGGGACGGGAGGTGGCGAGCAGTACTTC.

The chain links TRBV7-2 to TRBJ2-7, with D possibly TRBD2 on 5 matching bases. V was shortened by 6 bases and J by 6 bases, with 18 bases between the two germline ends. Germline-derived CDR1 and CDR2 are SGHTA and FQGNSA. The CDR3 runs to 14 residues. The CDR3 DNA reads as TGTGCCAGCAGAAATTCGGGGAGTTTAGGCGAGCAGTACTTC. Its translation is CASRNSGSLGEQYF.

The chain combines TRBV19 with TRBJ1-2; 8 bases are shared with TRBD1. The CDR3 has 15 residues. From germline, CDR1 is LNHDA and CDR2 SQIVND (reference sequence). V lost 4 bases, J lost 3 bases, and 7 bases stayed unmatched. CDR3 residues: CASSTAGGAYYGYTF. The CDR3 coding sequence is TGTGCCAGTAGTACTGCAGGGGGCGCTTACTATGGCTACACCTTC.

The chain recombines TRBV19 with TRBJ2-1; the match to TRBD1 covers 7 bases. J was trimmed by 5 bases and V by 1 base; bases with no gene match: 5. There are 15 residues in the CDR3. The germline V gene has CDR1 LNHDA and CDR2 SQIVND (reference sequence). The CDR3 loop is CASSIVQGVDNEQFF. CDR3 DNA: TGTGCCAGTAGTATAGTGCAGGGGGTGGACAATGAGCAGTTCTTC. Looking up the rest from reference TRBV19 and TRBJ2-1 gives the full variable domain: DGGITQSPKYLFRKEGQNVTLSCEQNLNHDAMYWYRQDPGQGLRLIYYSQIVNDFQKGDIAEGYSVSREKKESFPLTVTSAQKNPTAFYLCASSIVQGVDNEQFFGPGTRLTVL.

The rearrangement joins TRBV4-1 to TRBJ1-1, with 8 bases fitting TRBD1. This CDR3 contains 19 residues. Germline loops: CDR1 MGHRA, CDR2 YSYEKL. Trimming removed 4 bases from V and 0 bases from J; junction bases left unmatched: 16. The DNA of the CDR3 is TGCGCCAGCAGCCCACGGGGCCCCAGGGGGCCCCCCATGAACACTGAAGCTTTCTTT. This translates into CASSPRGPRGPPMNTEAFF.

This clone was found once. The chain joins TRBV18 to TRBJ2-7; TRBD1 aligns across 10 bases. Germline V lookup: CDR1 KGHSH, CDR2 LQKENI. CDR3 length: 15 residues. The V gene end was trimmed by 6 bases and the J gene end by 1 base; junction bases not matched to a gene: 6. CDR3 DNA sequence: TGTGCCAGCTCGCCCCAGGGACAGGGGTCCTACGAGCAGTACTTC. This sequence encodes CASSPQGQGSYEQYF.

CDR3 amino acids: CASTEPDRTTDTQYF. The CDR3 DNA reads TGCGCCAGCACTGAACCGGACAGGACCACAGATACGCAGTATTTT. The chain links TRBV5-1 to TRBJ2-3; 7 bases fit TRBD1. In germline, CDR1 is SGHRS, CDR2 YFSETQ. The CDR3 runs to 15 residues. After removal of 6 bases from V and 2 bases from J, the junction contained 9 bases not matched to a gene.

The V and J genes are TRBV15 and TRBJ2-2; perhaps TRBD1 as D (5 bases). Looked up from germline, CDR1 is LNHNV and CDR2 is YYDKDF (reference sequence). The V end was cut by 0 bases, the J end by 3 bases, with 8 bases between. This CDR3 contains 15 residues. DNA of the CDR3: TGTGCCACCAGCAGAGAAAGGACATACACCGGGGAGCTGTTTTTT. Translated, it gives CATSRERTYTGELFF.

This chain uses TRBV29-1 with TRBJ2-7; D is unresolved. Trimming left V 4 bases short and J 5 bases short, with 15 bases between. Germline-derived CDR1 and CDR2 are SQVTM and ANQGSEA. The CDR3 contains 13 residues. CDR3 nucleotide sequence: TGCAGCGTTGCCCCCGGTGCACTCAACGAGCAGTACTTC. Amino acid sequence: CSVAPGALNEQYF.

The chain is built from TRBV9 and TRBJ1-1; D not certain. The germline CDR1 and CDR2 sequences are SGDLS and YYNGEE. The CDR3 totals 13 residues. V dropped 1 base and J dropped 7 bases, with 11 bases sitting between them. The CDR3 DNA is TGTGCCAGCAGCGTATCCGAGAACGGTGAAGCTTTCTTT. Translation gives CASSVSENGEAFF.

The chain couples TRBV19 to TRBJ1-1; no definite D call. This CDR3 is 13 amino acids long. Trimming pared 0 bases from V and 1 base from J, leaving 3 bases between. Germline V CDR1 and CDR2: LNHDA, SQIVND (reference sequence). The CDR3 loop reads CASSIEANTEAFF. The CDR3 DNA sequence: TGTGCCAGTAGTATAGAGGCGAACACTGAAGCTTTCTTT.